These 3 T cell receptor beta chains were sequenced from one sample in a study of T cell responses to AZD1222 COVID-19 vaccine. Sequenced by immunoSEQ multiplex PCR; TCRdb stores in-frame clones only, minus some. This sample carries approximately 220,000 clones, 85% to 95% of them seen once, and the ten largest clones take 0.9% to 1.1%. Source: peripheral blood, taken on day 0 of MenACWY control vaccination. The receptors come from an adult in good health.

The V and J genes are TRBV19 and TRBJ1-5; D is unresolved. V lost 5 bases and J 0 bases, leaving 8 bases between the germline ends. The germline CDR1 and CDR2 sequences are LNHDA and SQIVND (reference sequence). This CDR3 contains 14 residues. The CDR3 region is CASSPLYSNQPQHF. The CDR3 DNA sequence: TGTGCCAGTAGTCCACTATATAGCAATCAGCCCCAGCATTTT. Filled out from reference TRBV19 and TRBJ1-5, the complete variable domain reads DGGITQSPKYLFRKEGQNVTLSCEQNLNHDAMYWYRQDPGQGLRLIYYSQIVNDFQKGDIAEGYSVSREKKESFPLTVTSAQKNPTAFYLCASSPLYSNQPQHFGDGTRLSIL.

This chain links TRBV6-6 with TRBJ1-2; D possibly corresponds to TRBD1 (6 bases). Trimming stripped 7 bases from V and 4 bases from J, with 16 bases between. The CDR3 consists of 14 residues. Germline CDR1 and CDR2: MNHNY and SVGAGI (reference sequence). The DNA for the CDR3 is TGTGCCAGCACCACGGGGGGGGCCGGCTATGGCTACACCTTC. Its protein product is CASTTGGAGYGYTF.

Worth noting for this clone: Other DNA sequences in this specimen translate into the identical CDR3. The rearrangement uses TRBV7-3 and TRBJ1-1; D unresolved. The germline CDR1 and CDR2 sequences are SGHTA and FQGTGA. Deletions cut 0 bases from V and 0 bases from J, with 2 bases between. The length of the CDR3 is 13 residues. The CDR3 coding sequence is TGTGCCAGCAGCTTAACCGTGAACACTGAAGCTTTCTTT. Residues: CASSLTVNTEAFF.